Sequencing of this T cell receptor (beta chain) was carried out in a study of blood T cell repertoires in COVID-19. At the level of the study: Italy, Spain and the United States were the sources of the convalescent and acute COVID-19 samples.

The CDR3 is 12 residues long. The V gene lost 1 base and the J gene lost 4 bases, with 4 bases spanning the gap. Looked up from germline, CDR1 is MDHEN and CDR2 is SYDVKM. Original analysis: Amplification of reference gene primers provided the estimated nucleated cell counts. Only in-frame clones appear in the TCRdb table, and some are missing; sequencing was by immunoSEQ multiplex PCR. V and J calls and clone size come straight from that table; D and trimming were deduced from the DNA. The sample consists of approximately 150,000 clones, around 89% of them appearing once. The V call is TRBV28, the J call TRBJ1-2; D is unresolved. This receptor was taken from a woman aged 60 to 75 with active COVID-19. Material for sequencing was peripheral blood. The CDR3 loop is CASSLFSYGYTF. DNA for the CDR3: TGTGCCAGCAGTTTATTCAGCTATGGCTACACCTTC.